The clone carrying this T cell receptor (beta chain) has just a few counts. Its antigen is as yet unknown. These data are taken from a study of cytomegalovirus exposure and HLA in healthy donors. PCR involved 60 Vbeta and 13 Jbeta primers. Sequencing used immunoSEQ multiplex PCR; TCRdb keeps in-frame clones, though not all of them. This table holds more than 95,000 clones, more than 60% found once. Study results and limitations: Later analysis revealed greater clonal expansion in HLA-associated TCR beta chains than in equally common others. It emerged from a later analysis that several of the most significant clusters appeared to be linked to common viral pathogens.

The sequencing input was PBMCs. The clonotype was recovered from a woman between 40 and 50 years old in good health and CMV-seropositive.

CDR3 sequence (DNA): TGTGCCAGCAGCTTAGTTCGCCGGGGAGATACGCAGTATTTT. Its translation: CASSLVRRGDTQYF. The rearrangement links TRBV7-8 to TRBJ2-3; possible D gene TRBD2, 5 bases. The CDR3 spans 14 residues. Trimming cost V 1 base and J 5 bases, with 10 bases left between them. The germline CDR1 and CDR2 sequences are SGHVS and FQNEAQ.